What follows are 24 T cell receptor beta chains derived from one specimen sequenced in a study of cytomegalovirus exposure and HLA in healthy donors. Primers included in the PCR were 60 Vbeta and 13 Jbeta primers. Assay used: immunoSEQ multiplex PCR; TCRdb lists only in-frame clones, some missing. Of about 150,000 clones detected, 60% to 85% appear once; the ten largest clones hold around 13%. The sample taken for sequencing was PBMCs. All receptors derive from a man aged 35 to 55 in good health and CMV-seropositive.

The V call is TRBV10-3, the J call TRBJ2-5; 8 bases line up with TRBD1. Per the germline V gene, CDR1 is ENHRY and CDR2 is SYGVKD. The CDR3 length is 13 residues. J was trimmed by 8 bases and V by 6 bases; bases with no gene match: 8. The CDR3 DNA reads as TGTGCCATCAGCGAGGGACAGGCGTTAACCCAGTACTTC. This sequence encodes CAISEGQALTQYF.

CDR3 bases: TGTGCCAGCAGCCTCCAACTTAGGGGGGGTTACACAGATACGCAGTATTTT. This gives the protein CASSLQLRGGYTDTQYF. V and J are TRBV5-4 and TRBJ2-3; D is perhaps TRBD2 (7 bases). Trimming shortened V by 4 bases and J by 2 bases, and 20 bases separated the two germline ends. From germline, CDR1 is SGHNT and CDR2 YYREEE (reference sequence). The CDR3 consists of 17 residues.

This clone was found once. The V and J genes are TRBV4-1 and TRBJ2-3, with a weak D call TRBD2 (5 bases). The CDR3 sequence is 13 residues long. Per germline, CDR1 MGHRA and CDR2 YSYEKL. Between the trimmed V and J ends, which lost 4 bases and 5 bases, there was a span of 10 bases. The CDR3 coding sequence is TGCGCCAGCAGCCTGGGAGTAGGAGATACGCAGTATTTT. It translates to CASSLGVGDTQYF.

As regards this clone: The germline gene is not matched at one end of the junction; a read error may be the cause. The rearrangement joins TRBV6-1 to TRBJ2-4; D is unclear. Germline CDR1 and CDR2: MNHNS and SASEGT. There are 14 residues in the CDR3. CDR3 nucleotides: TGTGCCAGCAGTGAAGCTGGCAGGCAAAACAGTCAGTACTTC. Translating gives CASSEAGRQNSQYF.

This chain uses TRBV2 with TRBJ2-7, with 7 bases lining up with TRBD2. Losses at the gene ends were 2 bases for V and 3 bases for J; bases not matched to a gene: 4. The germline V gene has CDR1 SNHLY and CDR2 FYNNEI. The CDR3 length is 14 residues. CDR3 in DNA: TGTGCCAGCAGTGAAAGACGGACTAGCTACGAGCAGTACTTC. Translating gives CASSERRTSYEQYF.

The chain links TRBV27 to TRBJ1-2; D is unresolved. CDR3 length equals 14 residues. The V end was cut by 6 bases, the J end by 0 bases, with 11 bases between. From germline, CDR1 is MNHEY and CDR2 SMNVEV (reference sequence). This chain's CDR3 is CASSPLGSNYGYTF. Here the CDR3 DNA reads TGTGCCAGCAGCCCTCTCGGGTCTAACTATGGCTACACCTTC.

The gene calls are TRBV28 and TRBJ2-3, with a tentative D call TRBD2 (6 bases). V shed 5 bases and J shed 0 bases, with 18 bases lying between them. This CDR3 contains 17 residues. From germline, CDR1 is MDHEN and CDR2 SYDVKM. In nucleotides, the CDR3 is TGTGCCAGCAGTATGTCAGCGGCGGGAAGGAGCACAGATACGCAGTATTTT. Its translation is CASSMSAAGRSTDTQYF.

The rearrangement links TRBV10-3 to TRBJ1-1; unclear D gene. Germline V gene lookup returns CDR1 ENHRY and CDR2 SYGVKD. V was trimmed by 5 bases and J by 1 base, leaving 8 bases between them. This CDR3 comprises 13 residues. CDR3 sequence reads: CAISKTENTEAFF. For the CDR3, the DNA is TGTGCCATCAGTAAAACAGAGAACACTGAAGCTTTCTTT.

This chain links TRBV5-4 with TRBJ2-1, with 8 bases aligning to TRBD2. The CDR3 has 14 residues. The germline V gene encodes CDR1 SGHNT and CDR2 YYREEE (reference sequence). The ends lost 0 bases at V and 8 bases at J; junction bases unmatched: 4. CDR3 nucleotides: TGTGCCAGCAGCTTGGAGCGGGGGCCCCATGAGCAGTTCTTC. Protein: CASSLERGPHEQFF.

CDR3: CASSLEGGFGNTIYF. CDR3 nucleotide sequence: TGCGCCAGCAGCCTGGAAGGGGGCTTTGGAAACACCATATATTTT. The chain employs TRBV5-1 and TRBJ1-3; 7 bases line up with TRBD1. Losses at the gene ends were 4 bases for V and 3 bases for J; bases not matched to a gene: 7. The CDR3 consists of 15 residues. Germline V gene lookup returns CDR1 SGHRS and CDR2 YFSETQ.

The chain carries TRBV5-1 and TRBJ1-1; D is perhaps TRBD1 (5 bases). The CDR3 runs to 15 residues. Trimming pared 3 bases from V and 0 bases from J, leaving 12 bases between. Germline V gives CDR1 SGHRS, CDR2 YFSETQ. CDR3 nucleotides: TGCGCCAGCAGCTCACAGGTGGGTGTGAACACTGAAGCTTTCTTT. Protein product: CASSSQVGVNTEAFF.

The chain recombines TRBV6-1 with TRBJ2-7; TRBD2 agrees at 7 bases. Germline V CDR1 and CDR2: MNHNS, SASEGT. The V segment lost 11 bases and the J segment 6 bases; nucleotides outside the gene matches: 19. The CDR3 spans 15 residues. The CDR3 reads CACTKGRAHSSEQYF. The CDR3 nucleotides are TGTGCCTGCACAAAGGGGAGGGCCCATAGCAGCGAGCAGTACTTC.

The chain combines TRBV4-3 with TRBJ2-5; 7 bases line up with TRBD1. V shed 0 bases, J shed 3 bases, and the junction held 4 bases outside the gene matches. Germline-derived CDR1 and CDR2 are LGHNA and YSLEER. The length of the CDR3 is 15 residues. The CDR3 loop reads CASSQEATGKETQYF. In nucleotides, the CDR3 is TGCGCCAGCAGCCAAGAGGCGACAGGGAAAGAGACCCAGTACTTC.

This sequence joins TRBV18 and TRBJ1-5; D is undetermined. V was trimmed by 8 bases and J by 2 bases, leaving 19 bases between them. Germline values: CDR1 KGHSH, CDR2 LQKENI. This CDR3 has 16 residues. Written as DNA, the CDR3 is TGTGCCAGCCCCCAAAGGGCGGGGAAAGGCAATCAGCCCCAGCATTTT. It codes for CASPQRAGKGNQPQHF.

V and J are TRBV4-1 and TRBJ2-2, with TRBD2 matching over 10 bases. With V trimmed by 4 bases and J by 10 bases, 6 bases remained unmatched. Germline V gene lookup returns CDR1 MGHRA and CDR2 YSYEKL. The CDR3 covers 14 residues. The CDR3 is CASSLQREGEELFF. The DNA for the CDR3 is TGCGCCAGCAGCCTGCAGCGGGAGGGAGAGGAGCTGTTTTTT.

V usage is TRBV6-5 and J usage is TRBJ1-4; D call uncertain. Trimming took off 0 bases at V and 5 bases at J, with 10 bases between the two ends. Germline values: CDR1 MNHEY, CDR2 SVGAGI. The length of the CDR3 is 15 residues. The CDR3 region is CASSYSFRVNEKLFF. DNA for the CDR3: TGTGCCAGCAGTTACTCTTTCCGGGTAAATGAAAAACTGTTTTTT.

The chain recombines TRBV2 with TRBJ1-2; 10 positions match TRBD1. The CDR3 is 14 residues long. After removal of 5 bases from V and 8 bases from J, the junction contained 8 bases not matched to a gene. CDR1 SNHLY and CDR2 FYNNEI come from the germline V gene. The CDR3 DNA follows: TGTGCCAGCAGTTTAGGGGGACAGGGGAACGGCTACACCTTC. This codes for CASSLGGQGNGYTF. Complete variable domain (other parts from reference TRBV2 and TRBJ1-2): EPEVTQTPSHQVTQMGQEVILRCVPISNHLYFYWYRQILGQKVEFLVSFYNNEISEKSEIFDDQFSVERPDGSNFTLKIRSTKLEDSAMYFCASSLGGQGNGYTFGSGTRLTVV.

The table lists this clone with a few counts. The chain joins TRBV5-1 to TRBJ2-3; 7 bases match TRBD1. The J segment lost 2 bases and the V segment lost 4 bases, leaving 4 bases of the junction unmatched. This CDR3 region has 14 residues. From germline, CDR1 is SGHRS and CDR2 YFSETQ. The CDR3 loop is CASSRGQNTDTQYF. CDR3 nucleotides: TGCGCCAGCAGCAGGGGACAGAACACAGATACGCAGTATTTT.

This chain joins TRBV6-1 and TRBJ2-7; TRBD1 agrees at 10 bases. The CDR3 contains 14 residues. Unmatched junction bases numbered 8, after V lost 6 bases and J lost 6 bases. CDR1 is MNHNS and CDR2 is SASEGT in the germline V gene. The CDR3: CASSTDRGLGEQYF. CDR3 DNA sequence: TGTGCCAGCAGCACTGACAGGGGGCTCGGCGAGCAGTACTTC.

The chain uses TRBV7-2 and TRBJ1-1; no firm D call. V dropped 1 base and J dropped 7 bases, with 13 bases sitting between them. Germline V CDR1 and CDR2: SGHTA, FQGNSA. This CDR3 is built from 14 residues. The CDR3 coding sequence is TGTGCCAGCAGCTTAGGGGTACCTTCGGGTGAAGCTTTCTTT. Translation: CASSLGVPSGEAFF.

The V call is TRBV10-3, the J call TRBJ2-2; D is possibly TRBD2 (6 bases). Per the germline V gene, CDR1 is ENHRY and CDR2 is SYGVKD. The germline V and J ends were trimmed by 1 base and 5 bases, with 23 bases remaining between them. The CDR3 contains 19 residues. The CDR3 DNA is TGTGCCATCAGTGAGTGGCCAGAGCGGGCAGAGTCGGGGACCGGGGAGCTGTTTTTT. Its translation: CAISEWPERAESGTGELFF.

This clone was found once. The chain combines TRBV28 with TRBJ1-2; TRBD1 is a possible D gene (5 bases). The CDR3 extends over 12 amino acids. Germline assignment: CDR1 MDHEN and CDR2 SYDVKM. V lost 8 bases to trimming and J lost 2 bases, with 9 bases between them. The CDR3 sequence: CASGGENYGYTF. CDR3 DNA sequence: TGTGCCAGCGGAGGGGAGAACTATGGCTACACCTTC.

The chain is built from TRBV5-1 and TRBJ2-7; 10 nucleotides match TRBD2. The CDR3 runs 15 residues. CDR1 is SGHRS and CDR2 is YFSETQ in the germline V gene. V was clipped by 5 bases and J by 4 bases; unmatched bases: 9. DNA for the CDR3: TGCGCCAGCAGTTATCCTAGCGGGAGTAGGTACGAGCAGTACTTC. As protein: CASSYPSGSRYEQYF.

A word on this clone: Relative to the germline gene, one junction end is altered; a read error may explain this. The V call is TRBV7-9, the J call TRBJ2-1; TRBD1 matches at 9 bases. This CDR3 has 17 residues. Germline V CDR1 and CDR2: SEHNR, FQNEAQ (reference sequence). The CDR3 nucleotides read TGTTCCAGCGCCGAAGTGGCTACCGGGACAGGGACGAATGAGCAGTTCTTC. Residues: CSSAEVATGTGTNEQFF.